This TCR beta chain came from a study of regulatory T cells in long-lasting Graves disease. At the level of the study: With positive TSH receptor antibodies and over 5 years of antithyroid drugs, Graves' disease was considered persistent.

The germline CDR1 and CDR2 sequences are SEHNR and FQNEAQ (reference sequence). The germline V and J ends were trimmed by 1 base and 10 bases, with 11 bases remaining between them. The CDR3 extends over 13 amino acids. Remarks on this clonotype: Its antigen is not known.

For TCR beta, libraries came from iRepertoire HTBI primers and Arm-PCR of CDR3 regions. TCRdb called the multiplex PCR reads again in MiXCR, with one record for every CDR3 protein. The sample lists hundreds of thousands of distinct CDR3 sequences, roughly 20% occurring once. The sample's time point: persistent/refractory GD, antithyroid drugs over 5 years with positive TRAb. Extracted RNA from PBMCs served as the source of the TCR library. General observations from the study: Persistent Graves' patients showed a TCR diversity that was lower than that of newly diagnosed ones.

This clonotype originated in a female donor with Graves disease. Sequenced material: peripheral blood mononuclear cells (PBMCs), taken when the disease was refractory, from a patient treated with antithyroid drugs. This chain uses TRBV7-9 with TRBJ2-1; D remains ambiguous. DNA of the CDR3: TGTGCCAGCAGCTTAGAGCCTTTCGGGGAGCAGTTCTTC. This translates into CASSLEPFGEQFF. The full variable domain, completed using reference TRBV7-9 and TRBJ2-1, is DTGVSQNPRHKITKRGQNVTFRCDPISEHNRLYWYRQTLGQGPEFLTYFQNEAQLEKSRLLSDRFSAERPKGSFSTLEIQRTEQGDSAMYLCASSLEPFGEQFFGPGTRLTVL.